This T cell receptor (beta chain) was sequenced during a study of blood T cells in healthy people across ages. This clonotype was recorded a few times. CDR1 and CDR2 (germline): KGHSH, LQKENI. The length of the CDR3 is 14 residues. V dropped 3 bases and J dropped 5; count of bases not matched to a gene: 3. A second PCR, run for about 6 to 11 cycles, used a sample-barcoded 5' primer plus a J-beta primer mix. TCRdb re-analysed the 5' RACE reads in MiXCR, keeping a single row per CDR3 protein. The sample includes 1.5 million to 2 million distinct CDR3 sequences, roughly 43% of them seen just once. What was sequenced was blood. This chain links TRBV18 with TRBJ1-2; 10 positions match TRBD1. The clonotype comes from a human donor in good health. The CDR3 sequence: CASSPTGQGYGYTF. The CDR3, as DNA: TGTGCCAGCTCACCTACGGGACAGGGGTATGGCTACACCTTC.